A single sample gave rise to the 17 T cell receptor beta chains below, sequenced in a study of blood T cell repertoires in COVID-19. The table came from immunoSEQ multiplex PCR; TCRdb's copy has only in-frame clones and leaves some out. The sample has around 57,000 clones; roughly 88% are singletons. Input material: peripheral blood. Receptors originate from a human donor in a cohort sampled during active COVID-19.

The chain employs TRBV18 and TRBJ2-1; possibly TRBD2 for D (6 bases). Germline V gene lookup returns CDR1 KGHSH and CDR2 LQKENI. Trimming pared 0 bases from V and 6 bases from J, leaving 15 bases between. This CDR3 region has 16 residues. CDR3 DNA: TGTGCCAGCTCACCACCGAAAACGGGAGCGGGCAATGAGCAGTTCTTC. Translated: CASSPPKTGAGNEQFF.

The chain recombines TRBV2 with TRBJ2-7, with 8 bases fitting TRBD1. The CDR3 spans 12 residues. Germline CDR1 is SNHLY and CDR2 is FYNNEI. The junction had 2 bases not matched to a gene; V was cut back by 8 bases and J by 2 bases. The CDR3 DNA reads TGTGCCAGCGGACAGGGCGCCTACGAGCAGTACTTC. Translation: CASGQGAYEQYF.

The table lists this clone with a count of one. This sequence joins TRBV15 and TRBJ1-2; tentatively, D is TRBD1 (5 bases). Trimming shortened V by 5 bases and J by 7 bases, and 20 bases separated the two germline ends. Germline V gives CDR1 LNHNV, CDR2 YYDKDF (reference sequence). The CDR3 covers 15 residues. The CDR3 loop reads CATSSKGRGPGGYTF. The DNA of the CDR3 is TGTGCCACCAGCTCCAAGGGGAGGGGTCCAGGTGGCTACACCTTC.

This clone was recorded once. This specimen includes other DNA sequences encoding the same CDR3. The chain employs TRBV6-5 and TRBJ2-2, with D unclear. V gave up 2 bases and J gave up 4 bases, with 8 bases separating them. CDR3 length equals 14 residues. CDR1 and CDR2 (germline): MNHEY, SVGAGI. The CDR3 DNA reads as TGTGCCAGCAGTTACGATTCGGGCACCGGGGAGCTGTTTTTT. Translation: CASSYDSGTGELFF.

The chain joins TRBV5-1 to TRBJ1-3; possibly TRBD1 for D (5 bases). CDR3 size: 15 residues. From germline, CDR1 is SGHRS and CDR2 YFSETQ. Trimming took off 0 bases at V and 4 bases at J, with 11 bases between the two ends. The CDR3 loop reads CASSLAGGDGNTIYF. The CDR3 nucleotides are TGCGCCAGCAGCTTGGCCGGGGGGGACGGAAACACCATATATTTT.

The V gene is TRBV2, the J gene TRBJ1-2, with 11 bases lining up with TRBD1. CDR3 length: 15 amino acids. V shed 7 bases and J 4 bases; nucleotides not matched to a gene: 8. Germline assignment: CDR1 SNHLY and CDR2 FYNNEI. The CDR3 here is CASIGQGAPGYGYTF. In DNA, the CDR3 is TGTGCCAGCATTGGACAGGGGGCCCCCGGCTATGGCTACACCTTC.

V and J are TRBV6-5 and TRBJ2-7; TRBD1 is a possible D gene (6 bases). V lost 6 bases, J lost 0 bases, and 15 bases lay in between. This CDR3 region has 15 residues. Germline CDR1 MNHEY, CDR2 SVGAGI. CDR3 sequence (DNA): TGTGCCAGCAGGACAGGTGACGGGATCTCCTACGAGCAGTACTTC. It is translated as CASRTGDGISYEQYF.

The CDR3 is CASSPRAGGIAKNIQYF. The CDR3 DNA reads as TGTGCCAGCTCACCACGGGCGGGCGGGATAGCCAAAAACATTCAGTACTTC. The gene calls are TRBV18 and TRBJ2-4; possibly TRBD2 for D (6 bases). V lost 1 base, J lost 0 bases, and 13 bases lay in between. The CDR3 contains 17 residues. CDR1 KGHSH and CDR2 LQKENI come from the germline V gene.

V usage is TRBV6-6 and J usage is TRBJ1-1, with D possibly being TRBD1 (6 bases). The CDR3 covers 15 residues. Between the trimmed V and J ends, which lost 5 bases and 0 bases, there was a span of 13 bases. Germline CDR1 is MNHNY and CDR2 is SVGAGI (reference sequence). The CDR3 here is CASSPRGGMNTEAFF. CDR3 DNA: TGTGCCAGCAGTCCCCGGGGGGGCATGAACACTGAAGCTTTCTTT.

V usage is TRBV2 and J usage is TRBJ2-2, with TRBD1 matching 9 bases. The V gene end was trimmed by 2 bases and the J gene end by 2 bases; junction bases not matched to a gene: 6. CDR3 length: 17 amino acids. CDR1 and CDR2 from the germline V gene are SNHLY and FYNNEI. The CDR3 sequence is CASSETGGRLNTGELFF. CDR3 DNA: TGTGCCAGCAGTGAAACAGGGGGCCGTCTAAACACCGGGGAGCTGTTTTTT.

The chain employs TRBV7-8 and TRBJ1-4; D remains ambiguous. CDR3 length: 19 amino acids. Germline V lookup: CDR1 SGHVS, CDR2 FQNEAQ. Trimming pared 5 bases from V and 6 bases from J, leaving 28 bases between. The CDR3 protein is CASSQKDLKWMGGYEKLFF. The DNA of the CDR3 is TGTGCCAGCAGCCAAAAGGACCTAAAATGGATGGGAGGGTATGAAAAACTGTTTTTT.

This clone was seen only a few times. The CDR3 sequence is CASSVNTGPYGYTF. The CDR3 nucleotides are TGTGCCAGTAGCGTTAATACAGGGCCTTATGGCTACACCTTC. V is TRBV19 and J is TRBJ1-2, with D possibly matching TRBD1 (6 bases). Germline assignment: CDR1 LNHDA and CDR2 SQIVND (reference sequence). V was trimmed by 6 bases and J by 5 bases, leaving 16 bases between them. This CDR3 has 14 amino acids.

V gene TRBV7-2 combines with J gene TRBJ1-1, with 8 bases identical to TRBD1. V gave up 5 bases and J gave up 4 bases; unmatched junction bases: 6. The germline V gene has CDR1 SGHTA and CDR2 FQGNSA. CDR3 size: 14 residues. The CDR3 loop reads CASSTGQGGTEAFF. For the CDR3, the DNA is TGTGCCAGCAGCACCGGACAGGGTGGCACTGAAGCTTTCTTT.

CDR3 in DNA: TGCGCCAGCAGCCGGGACGGACAGGGTGGCACTGAAGCTTTCTTT. Its translation is CASSRDGQGGTEAFF. The chain combines TRBV4-3 with TRBJ1-1, with 8 bases that match TRBD1. The V and J ends lost 4 bases and 4 bases, in that order; junction bases with no gene match: 8. The CDR3 totals 15 residues. In germline, CDR1 is LGHNA, CDR2 YSLEER.

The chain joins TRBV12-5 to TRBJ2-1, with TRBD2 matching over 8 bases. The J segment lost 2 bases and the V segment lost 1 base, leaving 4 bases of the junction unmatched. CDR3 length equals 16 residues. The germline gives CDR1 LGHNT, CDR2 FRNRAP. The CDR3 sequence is CASGLGLALTYNEQFF. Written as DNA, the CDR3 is TGTGCTAGTGGTTTGGGACTAGCGCTTACCTACAATGAGCAGTTCTTC.

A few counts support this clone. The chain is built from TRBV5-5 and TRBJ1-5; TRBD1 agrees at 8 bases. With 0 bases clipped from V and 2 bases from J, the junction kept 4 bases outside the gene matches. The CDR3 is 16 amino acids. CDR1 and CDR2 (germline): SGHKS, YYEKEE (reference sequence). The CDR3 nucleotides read TGTGCCAGCAGCTTGGTTCCAGGGGGCGGCAATCAGCCCCAGCATTTT. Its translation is CASSLVPGGGNQPQHF.

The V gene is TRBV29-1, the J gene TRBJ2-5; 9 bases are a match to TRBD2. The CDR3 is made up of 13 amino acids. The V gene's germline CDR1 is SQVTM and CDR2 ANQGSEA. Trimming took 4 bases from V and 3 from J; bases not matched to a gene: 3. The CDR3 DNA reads TGCAGCGTTGTTCTAGCGGGAAAAGAGACCCAGTACTTC. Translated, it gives CSVVLAGKETQYF.